This T cell receptor beta chain was captured by sequencing in a study of blood T cell repertoires in COVID-19. Overall study: The United States, Italy and Spain provided the acute and convalescent COVID-19 samples. Sources were T cells, B-cell-depleted T cells, or PBMCs; the material itself was cDNA or gDNA.

Trimming took 3 bases from V and 6 from J, leaving 11 bases between them. The CDR3 has 13 residues. CDR1 is MNHNS and CDR2 is SASEGT in the germline V gene. Per the authors' pipeline: How many nucleated cells were present was estimated from reference gene primer amplification. Libraries were prepared by immunoSEQ multiplex PCR; TCRdb keeps only in-frame clonotypes and omits some of them. V and J calls and clone size are as listed in that table; D and trimming were resolved from the DNA. This sample carries around 250,000 clones, roughly 85% of them seen once, and the ten largest clones take 4.5% to 5.5%.

Sequenced: peripheral blood. The sequence was collected from a man aged 50-59 years with active or convalescent COVID-19. The chain employs TRBV6-1 and TRBJ1-2; TRBD1 is a possible D gene (5 bases). The CDR3 is CASSDRGFDGYTF. In DNA, the CDR3 is TGTGCCAGCAGTGATCGGGGGTTCGATGGCTACACCTTC.